The 29 T cell receptor beta chains reported below all come from one sample, sequenced in a study of Graves' ophthalmopathy and Graves' hyperthyroidism. Amplification of TCR beta CDR3 regions used RNA transcripts. Second-round multiplex PCR came after a first-round RT-PCR that employed HTBI primers. TCRdb independently ran MiXCR on the multiplex PCR reads; one entry per CDR3 protein. The sample gives 600,000 to 650,000 distinct CDR3 sequences, 20% to 25% of which show up once; roughly 7.4% is in the top ten. The specimen sequenced was peripheral blood. The source of these receptors is a woman aged 18-30 years with stable Graves' hyperthyroidism. Some clones in this sample may be carry-over from other donors' samples.

This clonotype was recorded many times. V is TRBV12-3 or TRBV12-4 and J is TRBJ2-4, with D possibly TRBD1 on 6 matching bases. CDR3 length: 16 residues. Trimming removed 8 bases from V and 2 bases from J, with 19 bases in between. CDR3 in DNA: TGTGCCAGCTCCCAGGGGCGGTGGGGACCCAAAAACATTCAGTACTTC. It yields the protein CASSQGRWGPKNIQYF.

This clonotype was counted ten times or more. The rearrangement uses TRBV12-3 or TRBV12-4 and TRBJ2-2, with 7 bases that match TRBD2. This CDR3 has 17 residues. Trimming took 4 bases from V and 0 from J; bases not matched to a gene: 8. This CDR3 reads CASSSPGTITNTGELFF. The CDR3 DNA reads as TGTGCCAGCAGTTCACCCGGGACTATAACGAACACCGGGGAGCTGTTTTTT.

The chain couples TRBV28 to TRBJ1-5; D is unresolved. The CDR3 runs to 13 residues. CDR1 and CDR2 (germline): MDHEN, SYDVKM. V lost 5 bases and J 4 bases, leaving 9 bases between the germline ends. CDR3 in amino acids: CASSPLVNQPQHF. The CDR3 nucleotides read TGTGCCAGCAGTCCATTAGTAAATCAGCCCCAGCATTTT.

This clonotype was observed a few times. This chain's CDR3 is CSARSIAGAGETQYF. The CDR3 region has the DNA TGCAGTGCTAGATCGATAGCGGGGGCCGGAGAGACCCAGTACTTC. The rearrangement links TRBV20-1 to TRBJ2-5; TRBD2 agrees at 9 bases. This CDR3 is 15 amino acids long. Germline assignment: CDR1 DFQATT and CDR2 SNEGSKA (reference sequence). Unmatched junction bases numbered 8, after V lost 2 bases and J lost 4 bases.

This clonotype showed up just a few times. V usage is TRBV3-1 and J usage is TRBJ2-7, with 8 bases matching TRBD2. The V and J ends lost 3 bases and 4 bases, in that order; junction bases with no gene match: 8. CDR1 is LGHDT, CDR2 YNNKEL, per germline (reference sequence). The CDR3 spans 15 residues. As DNA, the CDR3 is TGTGCCAGCAGCCAGAGTGAGCGGGGGAGGTACGAGCAGTACTTC. Translation gives CASSQSERGRYEQYF.

In this sample, this clonotype turned up many times. The gene calls are TRBV11-2 and TRBJ2-7, with D unclear. With 2 bases removed from V and 6 bases from J, the gap between germline ends came to 5 bases. CDR3 length equals 11 residues. Looked up from germline, CDR1 is SGHAT and CDR2 is FQNNGV. The CDR3 coding sequence is TGTGCCAGCAGCTTAAGGTCCGAGCAGTACTTC. This gives the protein CASSLRSEQYF. Based on the CDR3 plus reference TRBV11-2 and TRBJ2-7, the full variable domain is EAGVAQSPRYKIIEKRQSVAFWCNPISGHATLYWYQQILGQGPKLLIQFQNNGVVDDSQLPKDRFSAERLKGVDSTLKIQPAKLEDSAVYLCASSLRSEQYFGPGTRLTVT.

This chain links TRBV6-1 with TRBJ2-7, with D hard to call. Trimming took off 1 base at V and 6 bases at J, with 16 bases between the two ends. Germline V gives CDR1 MNHNS, CDR2 SASEGT. This CDR3 has 15 residues. The CDR3 here is CASSEGRFRIGEQYF. The DNA for the CDR3 is TGTGCCAGCAGTGAAGGGCGGTTTAGGATCGGCGAGCAGTACTTC.

The table lists this clonotype with many counts. CDR3 loop: CASRRQGAVGTEAFF. The CDR3 DNA follows: TGTGCCAGCAGGAGACAGGGGGCGGTCGGCACTGAAGCTTTCTTT. The chain carries TRBV12-3 or TRBV12-4 and TRBJ1-1; 10 bases align to TRBD1. V trimming: 6 bases; J trimming: 4 bases; junction bases outside the gene matches: 8. The CDR3 sequence is 15 residues long.

The rearrangement joins TRBV2 to TRBJ2-3; possibly TRBD1 or TRBD2 for D (5 bases each). The CDR3 length is 11 residues. The germline V and J ends were trimmed by 11 bases and 6 bases, with 12 bases remaining between them. Germline V gene sequence: CDR1 SNHLY, CDR2 FYNNEI. This chain's CDR3 is CAEGKSDTQYF. CDR3 nucleotide sequence: TGTGCCGAGGGGAAGTCGGATACGCAGTATTTT.

In this sample, this clonotype turned up many times. This chain connects TRBV6-1 to TRBJ1-1, with 9 bases identical to TRBD1. Germline assignment: CDR1 MNHNS and CDR2 SASEGT. The CDR3 sequence is 14 residues long. Trimming at V came to 5 bases and at J to 7 bases, leaving 8 bases not matched to a gene. The CDR3 here is CASSPQTGGFEAFF. In nucleotides, the CDR3 is TGTGCCAGCAGTCCCCAGACAGGGGGTTTTGAAGCTTTCTTT.

The chain links TRBV12-3 or TRBV12-4 to TRBJ1-1, with a tentative D call TRBD1 (6 bases). The CDR3 length is 15 residues. V lost 2 bases to trimming and J lost 5 bases, with 15 bases between them. For the CDR3, the DNA is TGTGCCAGCAGTTTATCAGCAGGGGTAGGGACTGAAGCTTTCTTT. Residues: CASSLSAGVGTEAFF.

The rearrangement joins TRBV12-3 or TRBV12-4 to TRBJ2-7; no firm D call. The end of the DNA fits TRBJ2-5 better, so the J call may be wrong. The CDR3 has 13 residues. This chain's CDR3 is CASSFSLDETQYF. In nucleotides, the CDR3 is TGTGCCAGCAGTTTTTCCCTAGACGAGACCCAGTACTTC.

In this sample, this clonotype turned up many times. The rearrangement joins TRBV27 to TRBJ2-7; possible D gene TRBD2, 6 bases. CDR1 is MNHEY and CDR2 is SMNVEV in the germline V gene (reference sequence). The CDR3 is made up of 13 amino acids. The V and J ends lost 5 bases and 3 bases respectively, with 11 bases between them. The CDR3 loop reads CASSLGLHYEQYF. For the CDR3, the DNA is TGTGCCAGCAGTCTGGGACTTCACTACGAGCAGTACTTC.

The chain carries TRBV6-1 and TRBJ1-1; D call uncertain. Trimming took 10 bases from V and 3 from J, leaving 9 bases between them. CDR1 and CDR2 (germline): MNHNS, SASEGT. This CDR3 is built from 11 residues. The CDR3 DNA follows: TGTGCCACTAGGAGGGACACTGAAGCTTTCTTT. Translation: CATRRDTEAFF.

Details on this clonotype: It may be a read error: a sequence one base away is much more abundant. The genes are TRBV9 and TRBJ2-5, with a weak D call TRBD2 (6 bases). CDR3 length: 17 amino acids. Germline CDR1 is SGDLS and CDR2 is YYNGEE. For the CDR3, the DNA is TGTGCCACCCCCCCCGGGCTAGCGCTACTATGGGGAGAGACCAAGTACTTC. Amino acid sequence: CATPPGLALLWGETKYF.

V gene TRBV20-1 combines with J gene TRBJ1-1; no clear D gene. The ends were cut back, 5 bases at V and 1 base at J, with 8 bases in the middle. CDR3 length: 12 amino acids. In germline, CDR1 is DFQATT, CDR2 SNEGSKA (reference sequence). The CDR3 bases are TGCAGTGCTCCAGACGAGAACACTGAAGCTTTCTTT. This gives the protein CSAPDENTEAFF.

There are many counts of this clonotype. The J gene is TRBJ1-6, the V gene TRBV2, with TRBD1 as a possible D gene (6 bases). Trimming removed 5 bases at V and 8 bases at J, with 10 bases between. This CDR3 is built from 13 residues. Germline assignment: CDR1 SNHLY and CDR2 FYNNEI. This CDR3 reads CASSRRGDSPLHF. CDR3 DNA sequence: TGTGCCAGCAGTCGGAGGGGGGATTCACCCCTCCACTTT. Full variable domain (rest looked up from reference TRBV2 and TRBJ1-6): EPEVTQTPSHQVTQMGQEVILRCVPISNHLYFYWYRQILGQKVEFLVSFYNNEISEKSEIFDDQFSVERPDGSNFTLKIRSTKLEDSAMYFCASSRRGDSPLHFGNGTRLTVT.

This clonotype has at least ten counts. The CDR3 DNA follows: TGTGCCAGCAGCCCCTGGACTAGCCCCGAGCAGTACTTC. As protein: CASSPWTSPEQYF. The rearrangement uses TRBV7-2 and TRBJ2-7; 8 bases align to TRBD2. Per the germline V gene, CDR1 is SGHTA and CDR2 is FQGNSA. The CDR3 is 13 residues long. J was trimmed by 6 bases and V by 5 bases; bases with no gene match: 6.

The sample holds a few counts of this clonotype. This sequence joins TRBV28 and TRBJ1-1; D uncertain. CDR1 and CDR2 (germline): MDHEN, SYDVKM. This CDR3 comprises 14 residues. V was cut by 2 bases and J by 4 bases, with 11 bases left in between. The DNA of the CDR3 is TGTGCCAGCAGTTTAAAAGGGAGGTTCACTGAAGCTTTCTTT. Amino acids: CASSLKGRFTEAFF.

V is TRBV7-8 and J is TRBJ1-5; D remains unclear. CDR1 and CDR2 (germline): SGHVS, FQNEAQ. V was trimmed by 4 bases and J by 2 bases, leaving 15 bases between them. The CDR3 totals 16 residues. CDR3 sequence (DNA): TGTGCCAGCAGCTCCCGACGGGGAGTGGGCAATCAGCCCCAGCATTTT. Translated, it gives CASSSRRGVGNQPQHF.

The rearrangement uses TRBV19 and TRBJ1-2; 7 nucleotides line up with TRBD1. Germline lookup yields CDR1 LNHDA and CDR2 SQIVND (reference sequence). The junction had 11 bases not matched to a gene; V was cut back by 6 bases and J by 4 bases. There are 15 residues in the CDR3. The DNA of the CDR3 is TGTGCCAGTAGCGCCCCCGGGCAGGGGGTCTATGGCTACACCTTC. It encodes CASSAPGQGVYGYTF. Full variable domain (remainder filled in from reference TRBV19 and TRBJ1-2): DGGITQSPKYLFRKEGQNVTLSCEQNLNHDAMYWYRQDPGQGLRLIYYSQIVNDFQKGDIAEGYSVSREKKESFPLTVTSAQKNPTAFYLCASSAPGQGVYGYTFGSGTRLTVV.

The sample holds many counts of this clonotype. This chain joins TRBV27 and TRBJ1-1, with D unresolved. From germline, CDR1 is MNHEY and CDR2 SMNVEV (reference sequence). V was clipped by 5 bases and J by 3 bases, with 13 bases between them. The CDR3 runs to 14 residues. The CDR3 DNA reads as TGTGCCAGCAGTAAGGAGGGCTATTACACTGAAGCTTTCTTT. Translating gives CASSKEGYYTEAFF.

Only a few counts were recorded for this clonotype. The chain links TRBV5-1 to TRBJ2-5, with a weak D call TRBD2 (5 bases). CDR3 size: 14 residues. Between the trimmed V and J ends, which lost 4 bases and 7 bases, there was a span of 17 bases. The germline V gene has CDR1 SGHRS and CDR2 YFSETQ. The CDR3 loop reads CASSRWPDGGTQYF. For the CDR3, the DNA is TGCGCCAGCAGCCGTTGGCCTGATGGAGGGACCCAGTACTTC. Looking up the rest from reference TRBV5-1 and TRBJ2-5 gives the full variable domain: KAGVTQTPRYLIKTRGQQVTLSCSPISGHRSVSWYQQTPGQGLQFLFEYFSETQRNKGNFPGRFSGRQFSNSRSEMNVSTLELGDSALYLCASSRWPDGGTQYFGPGTRLLVL.

CDR3 nucleotide sequence: TGCGCCAGCAGCTTGTCCGGGACAGACGAGACCCAGTACTTC. It yields the protein CASSLSGTDETQYF. This chain connects TRBV5-1 to TRBJ2-5; TRBD1 matches at 7 bases. After removal of 1 base from V and 5 bases from J, the junction contained 5 bases not matched to a gene. The CDR3 is made up of 14 amino acids. Germline values: CDR1 SGHRS, CDR2 YFSETQ.

In its sample, this clonotype was seen many times. The chain employs TRBV19 and TRBJ1-1, with D unclear. This CDR3 contains 13 residues. In germline, CDR1 is LNHDA, CDR2 SQIVND (reference sequence). V was shortened by 5 bases and J by 4 bases, with 11 bases between the two germline ends. CDR3 in DNA: TGTGCCAGTAGTCCCTCCCCGGTCACTGAAGCTTTCTTT. Its translation is CASSPSPVTEAFF.

This clonotype was seen only a few times. The chain couples TRBV18 to TRBJ1-5, with D unresolved. The CDR3 sequence is 17 residues long. V was pared by 4 bases and J by 0 bases, with 16 bases between. The germline V gene encodes CDR1 KGHSH and CDR2 LQKENI. CDR3 loop: CASSQGPQGYSNQPQHF. The CDR3 DNA reads TGTGCCAGCTCACAAGGGCCCCAAGGCTATAGCAATCAGCCCCAGCATTTT.

The sample holds many counts of this clonotype. CDR3 in amino acids: CASSLEPRGLNTEAFF. The CDR3 DNA reads TGTGCCAGCAGCTTAGAGCCCCGGGGTCTGAACACTGAAGCTTTCTTT. The chain couples TRBV7-8 to TRBJ1-1; D gene unclear. Germline assignment: CDR1 SGHVS and CDR2 FQNEAQ. Trimming took 1 base from V and 0 from J, leaving 12 bases between them. The CDR3 runs to 16 residues.

The chain combines TRBV20-1 with TRBJ2-5; D gene unclear. The CDR3 totals 15 residues. V was cut by 0 bases and J by 5 bases, with 16 bases left in between. CDR1 DFQATT and CDR2 SNEGSKA come from the germline V gene (reference sequence). In nucleotides, the CDR3 is TGCAGTGCTAGAGATACGGGCAGATCTCGGGAGACCCAGTACTTC. Translated, it gives CSARDTGRSRETQYF.

This clonotype was counted at least ten times. This chain connects TRBV11-2 to TRBJ2-7, with no clear D. The CDR3 spans 14 residues. Germline V gene sequence: CDR1 SGHAT, CDR2 FQNNGV. V was cut by 0 bases and J by 6 bases, with 12 bases left in between. CDR3 region: CASSLEYTTVEQYF. CDR3 DNA: TGTGCCAGCAGCTTAGAGTACACTACGGTCGAGCAGTACTTC. The complete variable domain, with remaining parts taken from reference TRBV11-2 and TRBJ2-7, reads EAGVAQSPRYKIIEKRQSVAFWCNPISGHATLYWYQQILGQGPKLLIQFQNNGVVDDSQLPKDRFSAERLKGVDSTLKIQPAKLEDSAVYLCASSLEYTTVEQYFGPGTRLTVT.